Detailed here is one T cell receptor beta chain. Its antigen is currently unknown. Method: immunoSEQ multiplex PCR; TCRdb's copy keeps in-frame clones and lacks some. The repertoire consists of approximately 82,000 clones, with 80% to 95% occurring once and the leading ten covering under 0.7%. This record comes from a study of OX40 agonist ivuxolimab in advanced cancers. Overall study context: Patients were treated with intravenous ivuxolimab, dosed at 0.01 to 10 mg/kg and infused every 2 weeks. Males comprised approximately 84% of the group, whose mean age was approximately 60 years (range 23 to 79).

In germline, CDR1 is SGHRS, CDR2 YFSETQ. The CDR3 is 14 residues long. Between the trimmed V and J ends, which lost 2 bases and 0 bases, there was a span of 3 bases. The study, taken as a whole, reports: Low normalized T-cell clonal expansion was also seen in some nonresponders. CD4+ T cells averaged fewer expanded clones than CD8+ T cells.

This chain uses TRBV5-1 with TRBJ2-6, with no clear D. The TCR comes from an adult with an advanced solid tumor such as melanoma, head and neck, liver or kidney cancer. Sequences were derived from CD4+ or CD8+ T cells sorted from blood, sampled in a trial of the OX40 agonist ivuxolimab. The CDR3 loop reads CASSFISGANVLTF. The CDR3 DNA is TGCGCCAGCAGCTTTATCTCTGGGGCCAACGTCCTGACTTTC.